What follows are 18 T cell receptor beta chains derived from one specimen sequenced in a study of blood T cell repertoires in COVID-19. Repertoires were generated with immunoSEQ multiplex PCR, while TCRdb's copy carries only in-frame clones and drops some. The sample includes 200,000 to 250,000 clones, 86% seen only once; the top ten take about 4%. Sequencing input: PBMCs or T cells enriched from blood (not recorded which). The receptors here all came from a woman in her forties with acute COVID-19.

V is TRBV21-1 and J is TRBJ2-7; the DNA was not used to check the table's D call, TRBD2. TRBV21-1 is noted as a pseudogene. The CDR3 consists of 17 residues. This CDR3 is CASSKRREILRGYEQYF. The CDR3 DNA is TGTGCCAGCAGCAAACGCCGGGAGATCCTAAGGGGTTACGAGCAGTACTTC.

The chain is built from TRBV12-5 and TRBJ2-5; TRBD1 agrees at 9 bases. Germline CDR1 reads LGHNT; CDR2 reads FRNRAP. This CDR3 has 16 amino acids. V shed 3 bases and J 3 bases; nucleotides not matched to a gene: 8. The CDR3 DNA reads TGTGCTAGTGGTTTATGGACAGGGGAGAAGGAAGAGACCCAGTACTTC. Translation gives CASGLWTGEKEETQYF.

The V gene is TRBV7-8, the J gene TRBJ2-7; TRBD1 matches 7 bases. CDR1 and CDR2 from the germline V gene are SGHVS and FQNEAQ. The CDR3 sequence is 18 residues long. Germline trimming cut 1 base from V and 1 base from J; bases unmatched to any gene: 13. The CDR3 DNA sequence: TGTGCCAGCAGCTTAGTTTGGACAGGCCAAGCGAATTCCTACGAGCAGTACTTC. Its protein product is CASSLVWTGQANSYEQYF.

The chain couples TRBV13 to TRBJ1-1, with TRBD1 as a possible D gene (5 bases). V was shortened by 3 bases and J by 1 base, with 9 bases between the two germline ends. The CDR3 is 14 amino acids. From germline, CDR1 is PRHDT and CDR2 FYEKMQ (reference sequence). The CDR3 region has the DNA TGTGCCAGCAGCTTGGGCAGGGCGAACACTGAAGCTTTCTTT. Protein: CASSLGRANTEAFF.

The rearrangement joins TRBV9 to TRBJ2-5; 10 bases are shared with TRBD2. In germline, CDR1 is SGDLS, CDR2 YYNGEE. This CDR3 comprises 15 residues. J gave up 3 bases and V 4 bases, and 6 bases lay outside the gene matches. The DNA of the CDR3 is TGTGCCAGCAGCTGGACTAGCGGTTATAAAGAGACCCAGTACTTC. Translating gives CASSWTSGYKETQYF.

The rearrangement links TRBV6-5 to TRBJ1-5, with a tentative D call TRBD1 (5 bases). CDR3 length: 14 amino acids. V shed 8 bases and J shed 5 bases, with 16 bases lying between them. Germline V CDR1 and CDR2: MNHEY, SVGAGI. The CDR3: CASGGTKGDQPQHF. CDR3 in DNA: TGTGCCAGCGGCGGGACTAAAGGGGATCAGCCCCAGCATTTT.

V gene TRBV19 combines with J gene TRBJ2-5; TRBD1 is a possible D gene (6 bases). V lost 6 bases, J lost 1 base, and 9 bases lay in between. The CDR3 sequence is 13 residues long. Germline CDR1 LNHDA, CDR2 SQIVND (reference sequence). The CDR3 loop is CASSDRPQETQYF. The CDR3 DNA follows: TGTGCCAGTAGCGACAGGCCCCAAGAGACCCAGTACTTC.

This clone was counted a few times. The chain combines TRBV30 with TRBJ1-4, with a tentative D call TRBD1 (5 bases). The CDR3 is made up of 13 amino acids. With 1 base removed from V and 12 bases from J, the gap between germline ends came to 15 bases. The germline CDR1 and CDR2 sequences are GTSNPN and SVGIG (reference sequence). CDR3 nucleotide sequence: TGTGCCTGGAGTGATTGGATGGGGGGGGAACTGTTTTTT. As protein: CAWSDWMGGELFF.

The chain couples TRBV4-1 to TRBJ1-1, with unresolved D. CDR3 length: 14 amino acids. Germline-derived CDR1 and CDR2 are MGHRA and YSYEKL. Trimming shortened V by 1 base and J by 3 bases, and 9 bases separated the two germline ends. Written as DNA, the CDR3 is TGCGCCAGCAGCCAAGCGGAGGGCGACACTGAAGCTTTCTTT. Amino acids: CASSQAEGDTEAFF.

The chain recombines TRBV11-3 with TRBJ2-1; possibly TRBD2 for D (6 bases). The germline V gene encodes CDR1 SGHNT and CDR2 YENEEA. CDR3 length: 14 amino acids. The ends were cut back, 9 bases at V and 0 bases at J, with 12 bases in the middle. The CDR3 reads CASSEGGSYNEQFF. The CDR3 coding sequence is TGTGCCAGTTCGGAGGGCGGCTCCTACAATGAGCAGTTCTTC.

Only one count was recorded for this clone. The chain carries TRBV5-1 and TRBJ1-1; D not resolved. Trimming took 0 bases from V and 0 from J, leaving 9 bases between them. Germline V CDR1 and CDR2: SGHRS, YFSETQ. The CDR3 length is 15 residues. The chain's CDR3 is CASSLDAGMNTEAFF. The DNA for the CDR3 is TGCGCCAGCAGCTTGGACGCGGGCATGAACACTGAAGCTTTCTTT.

This clone has only one observation. CDR3 loop: CASSDTRSTDTQYF. DNA for the CDR3: TGTGCCAGCAGTGACACCCGTAGCACAGATACGCAGTATTTT. J is TRBJ2-3 and V is TRBV3-1 (or the pseudogene TRBV3-2); D is uncertain. CDR3 length: 14 residues. CDR1 is LGHDT, CDR2 YNNKEL, per germline (reference sequence). Deletions cut 6 bases from V and 0 bases from J, with 10 bases between.

V and J are TRBV7-9 and TRBJ1-1; 10 nucleotides line up with TRBD1. This CDR3 has 18 amino acids. V gave up 5 bases and J gave up 5 bases; unmatched junction bases: 17. Looked up from germline, CDR1 is SEHNR and CDR2 is FQNEAQ (reference sequence). The CDR3 here is CASSPAGPGTGDETEAFF. The CDR3 region has the DNA TGTGCCAGCAGCCCCGCCGGTCCGGGGACAGGGGATGAGACTGAAGCTTTCTTT.

J is TRBJ1-3 and V is TRBV5-6, with D uncertain. The CDR3 consists of 15 residues. V lost 0 bases to trimming and J lost 7 bases, with 14 bases between them. The germline gives CDR1 SGHDT, CDR2 YYEEEE. CDR3 protein: CASSLGVRWRNTIYF. The CDR3 nucleotides are TGTGCCAGCAGCTTGGGAGTCCGGTGGAGGAACACCATATATTTT.

V usage is TRBV5-5 and J usage is TRBJ1-1; no clear D. CDR3 length: 13 amino acids. Germline V gives CDR1 SGHKS, CDR2 YYEKEE (reference sequence). V was trimmed by 3 bases and J by 7 bases, leaving 13 bases between them. The CDR3 reads CASSSTPGGEAFF. The DNA of the CDR3 is TGTGCCAGCAGCTCGACACCGGGAGGTGAAGCTTTCTTT.

V is TRBV12-3 or TRBV12-4 and J is TRBJ2-1, with a weak D call TRBD2 (5 bases). Trimming left V 3 bases short and J 7 bases short, with 7 bases between. The CDR3 has 12 amino acids. The CDR3 loop is CASSFRGNEQFF. The CDR3 DNA is TGTGCCAGCAGTTTTCGGGGAAATGAGCAGTTCTTC.

CDR3 residues: CASSLDRYEQYF. CDR3 sequence (DNA): TGTGCCAGCAGTTTAGACCGGTACGAGCAGTACTTC. The V and J genes are TRBV12-3 or TRBV12-4 and TRBJ2-7; D unclear. This CDR3 is 12 amino acids long. Trimming removed 1 base at V and 4 bases at J, with 5 bases between.

This clone has just a few counts. The rearrangement links TRBV5-6 to TRBJ1-2, with 9 bases identical to TRBD1. V lost 2 bases and J lost 4; bases outside the gene matches: 15. Germline V gives CDR1 SGHDT, CDR2 YYEEEE. This CDR3 is built from 18 residues. CDR3 DNA: TGTGCCAGCAGCTTTTTCTTTTCTCGGACAGGGGCGAGCTATGGCTACACCTTC. The encoded protein is CASSFFFSRTGASYGYTF. Supplemented by reference TRBV5-6 and TRBJ1-2, the full variable domain reads DAGVTQSPTHLIKTRGQQVTLRCSPKSGHDTVSWYQQALGQGPQFIFQYYEEEERQRGNFPDRFSGHQFPNYSSELNVNALLLGDSALYLCASSFFFSRTGASYGYTFGSGTRLTVV.